This T cell receptor beta chain was sequenced for a study of shared clonotypes between healthy human individuals. Across the whole study: The study used three CD4 naive, three CD4 memory, two CD8 naive and one CD8 memory plate per donor.

The CDR3 length is 16 residues. J was trimmed by 2 bases and V by 2 bases; bases with no gene match: 4. Germline CDR1 and CDR2: MRHNA and SNTAGT. The data were produced by immunoSEQ multiplex PCR, yet TCRdb's version contains in-frame clones alone and is incomplete. The data contain about 1.5 million clones, 95% to 99% of them singletons. The sequencing sample was made of naive CD4+ T cells sorted from blood. Subset indicated: CD45RA+ positively selected. The V and J genes are TRBV6-4 and TRBJ2-3; TRBD2 aligns across 10 bases. The sequence was collected from a man aged 25 to 45 in good health. DNA of the CDR3: TGTGCCAGCAGTGACAGTAGCGGGGGGACCACAGATACGCAGTATTTT. This codes for CASSDSSGGTTDTQYF.